Each of the 4 T cell receptor beta chains below was sequenced from the same sample in a study of shared T cell receptors in the human thymus. Measured with immunoSEQ multiplex PCR; TCRdb has only the in-frame clones, and not every one. The top ten hold approximately 0.01% of the sample, which has about 660,000 clones, approximately 90% seen once. This sample also appeared in a second study, on human thymus T cells.

Sequenced material: thymocytes. Receptors originate from a boy under two years old with a congenital heart defect.

The rearrangement uses TRBV4-2 and TRBJ1-2; 7 bases match TRBD1. Germline CDR1 and CDR2: LGHNA and YNFKEQ. J was trimmed by 5 bases and V by 1 base; bases with no gene match: 7. This CDR3 is built from 15 residues. The CDR3 coding sequence is TGTGCCAGCAGCCAAGTGGGGGCAGGGGGATATGGCTACACCTTC. Protein: CASSQVGAGGYGYTF.

This chain connects TRBV10-3 to TRBJ1-2; 7 bases fit TRBD1. The CDR3 sequence is 15 residues long. The germline CDR1 and CDR2 sequences are ENHRY and SYGVKD. The ends lost 0 bases at V and 4 bases at J; junction bases unmatched: 5. The CDR3 coding sequence is TGTGCCATCAGTGAGTCAAAGGACAGGCTCTATGGCTACACCTTC. Its translation is CAISESKDRLYGYTF.

The CDR3 sequence: CASSSGTGHTEAFF. In DNA, the CDR3 is TGCGCCAGCAGCTCCGGGACAGGGCACACTGAAGCTTTCTTT. The genes are TRBV10-1 and TRBJ1-1; 9 nucleotides align to TRBD1. The CDR3 extends over 14 amino acids. In germline, CDR1 is WNHNN, CDR2 SYGVQD (reference sequence). Losses at the gene ends were 6 bases for V and 3 bases for J; bases not matched to a gene: 5.

The rearrangement uses TRBV19 and TRBJ2-6, with 12 bases identical to TRBD2. This CDR3 spans 19 amino acids. The junction had 13 bases not matched to a gene; V was cut back by 6 bases and J by 4 bases. Germline lookup yields CDR1 LNHDA and CDR2 SQIVND (reference sequence). The CDR3 sequence: CASSRSLAGGPVGANVLTF. CDR3 sequence (DNA): TGTGCCAGTAGCCGTAGTCTAGCGGGAGGGCCGGTCGGGGCCAACGTCCTGACTTTC.